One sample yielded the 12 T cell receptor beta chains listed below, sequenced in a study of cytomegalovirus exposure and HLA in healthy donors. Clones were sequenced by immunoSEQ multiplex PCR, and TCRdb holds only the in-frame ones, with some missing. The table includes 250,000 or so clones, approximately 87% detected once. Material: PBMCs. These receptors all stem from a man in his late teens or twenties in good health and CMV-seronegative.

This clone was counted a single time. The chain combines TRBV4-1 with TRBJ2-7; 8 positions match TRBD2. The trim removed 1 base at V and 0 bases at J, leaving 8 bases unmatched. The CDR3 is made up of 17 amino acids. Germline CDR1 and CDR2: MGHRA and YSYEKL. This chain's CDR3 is CASSQALRTSNSYEQYF. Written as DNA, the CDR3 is TGCGCCAGCAGCCAAGCGTTGCGGACTAGCAACTCCTACGAGCAGTACTTC.

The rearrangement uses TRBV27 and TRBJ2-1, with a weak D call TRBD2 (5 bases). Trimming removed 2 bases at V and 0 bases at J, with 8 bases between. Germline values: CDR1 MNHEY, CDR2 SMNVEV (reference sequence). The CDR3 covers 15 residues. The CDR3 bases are TGTGCCAGCAGTTTAAGGACTGTCTCCTACAATGAGCAGTTCTTC. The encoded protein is CASSLRTVSYNEQFF.

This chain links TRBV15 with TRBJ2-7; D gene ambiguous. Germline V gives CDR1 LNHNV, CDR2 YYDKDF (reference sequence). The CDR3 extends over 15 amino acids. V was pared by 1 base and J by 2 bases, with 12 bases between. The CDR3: CATSRVAPLTYEQYF. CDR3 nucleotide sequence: TGTGCCACCAGCAGAGTGGCTCCTTTAACCTACGAGCAGTACTTC.

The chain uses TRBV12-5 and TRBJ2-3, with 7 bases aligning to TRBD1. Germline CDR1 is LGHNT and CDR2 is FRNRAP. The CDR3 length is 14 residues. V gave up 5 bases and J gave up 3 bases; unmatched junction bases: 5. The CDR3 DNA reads TGTGCTAGTGGTAGAGGGGGCGGGACAGATACGCAGTATTTT. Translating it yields CASGRGGGTDTQYF.

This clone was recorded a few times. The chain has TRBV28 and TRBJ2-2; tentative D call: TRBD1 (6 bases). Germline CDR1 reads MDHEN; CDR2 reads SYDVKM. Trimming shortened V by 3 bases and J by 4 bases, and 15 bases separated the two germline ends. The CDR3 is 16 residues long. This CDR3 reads CASSFWGQNSTGELFF. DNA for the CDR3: TGTGCCAGCAGTTTTTGGGGACAAAATTCCACCGGGGAGCTGTTTTTT.

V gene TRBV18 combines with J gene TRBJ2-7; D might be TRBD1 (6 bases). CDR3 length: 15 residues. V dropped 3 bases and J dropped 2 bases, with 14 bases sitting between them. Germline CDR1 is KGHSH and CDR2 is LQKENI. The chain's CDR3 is CASSPRRDNAYEQYF. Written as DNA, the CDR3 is TGTGCCAGCTCACCGCGCCGGGACAATGCCTACGAGCAGTACTTC. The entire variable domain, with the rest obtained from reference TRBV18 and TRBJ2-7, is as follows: NAGVMQNPRHLVRRRGQEARLRCSPMKGHSHVYWYRQLPEEGLKFMVYLQKENIIDESGMPKERFSAEFPKEGPSILRIQQVVRGDSAAYFCASSPRRDNAYEQYFGPGTRLTVT.

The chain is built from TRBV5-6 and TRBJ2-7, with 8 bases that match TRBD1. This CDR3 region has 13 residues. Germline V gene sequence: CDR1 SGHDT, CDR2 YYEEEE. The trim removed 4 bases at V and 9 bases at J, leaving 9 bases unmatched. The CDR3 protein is CASSRPTGTGQYF. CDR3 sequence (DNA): TGTGCCAGCAGCCGCCCCACCGGGACAGGGCAGTACTTC.

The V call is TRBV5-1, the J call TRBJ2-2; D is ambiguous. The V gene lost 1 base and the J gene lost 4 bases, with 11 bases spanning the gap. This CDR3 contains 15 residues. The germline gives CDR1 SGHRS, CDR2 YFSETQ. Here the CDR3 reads CASSLYVSSTGELFF. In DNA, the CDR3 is TGCGCCAGCAGCTTGTACGTATCGAGCACCGGGGAGCTGTTTTTT.

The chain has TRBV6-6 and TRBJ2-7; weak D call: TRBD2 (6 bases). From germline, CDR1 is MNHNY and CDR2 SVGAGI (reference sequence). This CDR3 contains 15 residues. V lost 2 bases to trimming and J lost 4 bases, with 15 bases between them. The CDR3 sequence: CASSYQRTTSYEQYF. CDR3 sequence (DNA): TGTGCCAGCAGTTACCAGAGGACTACCTCGTACGAGCAGTACTTC.

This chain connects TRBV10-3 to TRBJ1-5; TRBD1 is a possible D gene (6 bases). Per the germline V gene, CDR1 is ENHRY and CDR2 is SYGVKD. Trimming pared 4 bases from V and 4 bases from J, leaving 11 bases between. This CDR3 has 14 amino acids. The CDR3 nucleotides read TGTGCCATCAGTGGGGGGCAGGGGAATCAGCCCCAGCATTTT. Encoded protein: CAISGGQGNQPQHF.

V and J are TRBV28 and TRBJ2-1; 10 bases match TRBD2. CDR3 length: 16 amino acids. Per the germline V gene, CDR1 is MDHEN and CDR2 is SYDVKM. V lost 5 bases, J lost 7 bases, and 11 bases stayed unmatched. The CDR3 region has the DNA TGTGCCAGCAGTCAGCCCAGAAGCGGGAGGGGAAATGAGCAGTTCTTC. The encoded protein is CASSQPRSGRGNEQFF.

The CDR3 loop reads CASSLGSRPYEQYF. CDR3 nucleotides: TGTGCCAGCAGCCTCGGGAGTCGACCCTACGAGCAGTACTTC. The J gene is TRBJ2-7, the V gene TRBV7-3; a weak D match, TRBD2 (6 bases). Trimming stripped 5 bases from V and 2 bases from J, with 13 bases between. Germline loops: CDR1 SGHTA, CDR2 FQGTGA. CDR3 size: 14 residues.